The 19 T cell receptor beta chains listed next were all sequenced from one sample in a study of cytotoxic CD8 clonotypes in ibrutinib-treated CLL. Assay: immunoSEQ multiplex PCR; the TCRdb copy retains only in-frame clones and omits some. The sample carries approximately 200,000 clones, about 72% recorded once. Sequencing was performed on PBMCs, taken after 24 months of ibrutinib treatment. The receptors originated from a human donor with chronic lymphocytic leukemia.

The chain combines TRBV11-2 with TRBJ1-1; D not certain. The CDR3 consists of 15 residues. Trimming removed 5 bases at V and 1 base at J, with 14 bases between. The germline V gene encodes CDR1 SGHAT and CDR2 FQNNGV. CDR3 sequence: CASSKGPGTNTEAFF. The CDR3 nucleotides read TGTGCCAGCAGCAAAGGCCCGGGTACGAACACTGAAGCTTTCTTT. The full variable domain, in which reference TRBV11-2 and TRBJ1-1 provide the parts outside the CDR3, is EAGVAQSPRYKIIEKRQSVAFWCNPISGHATLYWYQQILGQGPKLLIQFQNNGVVDDSQLPKDRFSAERLKGVDSTLKIQPAKLEDSAVYLCASSKGPGTNTEAFFGQGTRLTVV.

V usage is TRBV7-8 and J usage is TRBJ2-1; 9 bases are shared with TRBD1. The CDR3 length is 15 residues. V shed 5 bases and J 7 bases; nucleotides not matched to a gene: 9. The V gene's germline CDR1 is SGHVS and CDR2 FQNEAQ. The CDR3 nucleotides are TGTGCCAGCAGCGATTCCGGGACAGGGTTTAATGAGCAGTTCTTC. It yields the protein CASSDSGTGFNEQFF.

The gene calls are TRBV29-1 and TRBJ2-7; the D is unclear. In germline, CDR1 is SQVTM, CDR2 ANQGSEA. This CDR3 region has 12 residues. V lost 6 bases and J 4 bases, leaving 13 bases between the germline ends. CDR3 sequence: CSVSTSPYEQYF. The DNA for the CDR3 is TGCAGCGTGTCTACGAGTCCTTACGAGCAGTACTTC.

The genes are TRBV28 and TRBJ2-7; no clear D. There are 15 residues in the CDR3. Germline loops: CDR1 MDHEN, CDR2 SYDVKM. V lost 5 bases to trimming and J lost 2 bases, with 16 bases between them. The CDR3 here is CASSRQQDQTYEQYF. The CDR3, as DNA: TGTGCCAGCAGTCGGCAGCAAGATCAAACCTACGAGCAGTACTTC.

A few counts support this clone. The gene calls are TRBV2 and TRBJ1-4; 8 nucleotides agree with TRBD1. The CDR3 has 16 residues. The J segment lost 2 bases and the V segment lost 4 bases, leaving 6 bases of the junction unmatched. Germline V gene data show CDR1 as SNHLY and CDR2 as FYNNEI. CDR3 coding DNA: TGTGCCAGCAGTGCAACAGGGGGGTTGACTAATGAAAAACTGTTTTTT. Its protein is CASSATGGLTNEKLFF.

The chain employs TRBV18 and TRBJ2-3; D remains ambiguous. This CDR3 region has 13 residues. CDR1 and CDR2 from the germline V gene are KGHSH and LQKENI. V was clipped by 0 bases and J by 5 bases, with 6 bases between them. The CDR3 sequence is CASSPPVLDTQYF. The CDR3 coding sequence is TGTGCCAGCTCACCACCGGTCCTAGATACGCAGTATTTT.

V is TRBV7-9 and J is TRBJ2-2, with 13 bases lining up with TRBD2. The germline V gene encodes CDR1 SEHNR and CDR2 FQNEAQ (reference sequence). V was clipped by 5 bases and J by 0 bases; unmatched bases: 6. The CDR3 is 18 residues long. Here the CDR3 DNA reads TGTGCCAGCAGCCCTGGACTAGCGGGAGTCGCGAACACCGGGGAGCTGTTTTTT. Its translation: CASSPGLAGVANTGELFF. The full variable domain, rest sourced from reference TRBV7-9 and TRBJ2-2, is DTGVSQNPRHKITKRGQNVTFRCDPISEHNRLYWYRQTLGQGPEFLTYFQNEAQLEKSRLLSDRFSAERPKGSFSTLEIQRTEQGDSAMYLCASSPGLAGVANTGELFFGEGSRLTVL.

CDR3 in DNA: TGTGCCAGCAGCCTCTGGGCTTCCTCCTACGAGCAGTACTTC. Its translation: CASSLWASSYEQYF. The chain joins TRBV5-4 to TRBJ2-7; D is unresolved. The germline V and J ends were trimmed by 4 bases and 0 bases, with 11 bases remaining between them. This CDR3 contains 14 residues. Germline lookup yields CDR1 SGHNT and CDR2 YYREEE (reference sequence).

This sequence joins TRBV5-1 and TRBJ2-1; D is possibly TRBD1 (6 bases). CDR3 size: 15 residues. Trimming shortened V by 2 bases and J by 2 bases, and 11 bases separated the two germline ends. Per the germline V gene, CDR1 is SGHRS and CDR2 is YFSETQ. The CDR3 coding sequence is TGCGCCAGCAGCTTCTCGTGGACAGCCTACAATGAGCAGTTCTTC. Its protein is CASSFSWTAYNEQFF.

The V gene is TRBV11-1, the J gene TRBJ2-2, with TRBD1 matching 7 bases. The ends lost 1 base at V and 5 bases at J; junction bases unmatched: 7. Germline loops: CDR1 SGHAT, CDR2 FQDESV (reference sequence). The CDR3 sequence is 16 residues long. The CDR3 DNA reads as TGTGCCAGCAGCTTAGGGCAGGGGGTATATACCGGGGAGCTGTTTTTT. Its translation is CASSLGQGVYTGELFF.

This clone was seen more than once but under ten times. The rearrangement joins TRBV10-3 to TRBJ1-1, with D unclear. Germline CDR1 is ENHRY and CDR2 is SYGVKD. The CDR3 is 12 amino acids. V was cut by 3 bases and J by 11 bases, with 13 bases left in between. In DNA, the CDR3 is TGTGCCATCAGTGACGGGATAGGGCGGGCTTTCTTT. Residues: CAISDGIGRAFF.

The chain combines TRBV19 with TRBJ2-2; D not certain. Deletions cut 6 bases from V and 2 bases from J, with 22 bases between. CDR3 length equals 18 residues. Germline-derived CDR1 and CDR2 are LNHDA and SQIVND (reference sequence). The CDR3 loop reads CASRTLPGRFGNTGELFF. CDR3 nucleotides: TGTGCCAGTAGGACACTCCCGGGTCGCTTCGGAAACACCGGGGAGCTGTTTTTT.

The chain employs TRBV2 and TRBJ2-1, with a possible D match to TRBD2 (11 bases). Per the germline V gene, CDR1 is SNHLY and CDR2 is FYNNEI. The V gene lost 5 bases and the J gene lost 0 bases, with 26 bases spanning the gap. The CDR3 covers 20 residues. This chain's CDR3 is CASSLPGQGTSGFSYNEQFF. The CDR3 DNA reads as TGTGCCAGCAGTTTACCGGGACAGGGGACTAGCGGCTTCTCCTACAATGAGCAGTTCTTC.

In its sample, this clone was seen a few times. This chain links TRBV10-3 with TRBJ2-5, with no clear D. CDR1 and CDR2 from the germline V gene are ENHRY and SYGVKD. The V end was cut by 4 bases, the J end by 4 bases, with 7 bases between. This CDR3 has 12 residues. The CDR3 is CAISGTRETQYF. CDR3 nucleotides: TGTGCCATCAGTGGGACGAGAGAGACCCAGTACTTC.

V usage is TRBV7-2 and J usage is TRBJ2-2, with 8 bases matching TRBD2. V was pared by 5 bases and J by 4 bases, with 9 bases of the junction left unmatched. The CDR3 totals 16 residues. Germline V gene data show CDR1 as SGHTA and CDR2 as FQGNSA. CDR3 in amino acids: CASSKLAGYITGELFF. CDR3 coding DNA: TGTGCCAGCAGCAAGCTAGCGGGTTATATCACCGGGGAGCTGTTTTTT.

The CDR3 here is CASSLASLVYEQYF. In nucleotides, the CDR3 is TGTGCCAGCAGCTTAGCCAGTCTAGTCTACGAGCAGTACTTC. This sequence joins TRBV7-2 and TRBJ2-7, with D unclear. This CDR3 has 14 amino acids. V lost 0 bases and J lost 3, with 9 bases in between. Per germline, CDR1 SGHTA and CDR2 FQGNSA.

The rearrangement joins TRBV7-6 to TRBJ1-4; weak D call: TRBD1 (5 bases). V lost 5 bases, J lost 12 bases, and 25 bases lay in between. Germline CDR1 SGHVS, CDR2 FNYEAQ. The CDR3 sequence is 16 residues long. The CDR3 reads CASSPSLGRDYRQLFF. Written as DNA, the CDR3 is TGTGCCAGCAGCCCATCTCTGGGCAGGGATTATCGGCAACTGTTTTTT.

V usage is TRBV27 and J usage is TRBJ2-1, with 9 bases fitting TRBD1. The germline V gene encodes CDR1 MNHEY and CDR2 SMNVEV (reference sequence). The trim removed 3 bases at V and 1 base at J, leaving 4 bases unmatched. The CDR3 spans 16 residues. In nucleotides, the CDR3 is TGTGCCAGCAGTTTCTACAGGGGGCATTCCTACAATGAGCAGTTCTTC. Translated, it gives CASSFYRGHSYNEQFF.

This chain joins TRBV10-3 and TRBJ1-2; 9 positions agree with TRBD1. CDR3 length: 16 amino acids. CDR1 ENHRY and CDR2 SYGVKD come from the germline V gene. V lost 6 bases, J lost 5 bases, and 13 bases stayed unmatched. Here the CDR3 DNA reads TGTGCCATCAGGGGAGGGACAGGGACAACGCATTATGGCTACACCTTC. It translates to CAIRGGTGTTHYGYTF.